This TCR beta chain comes out of a study of memory CD4+ T cells and cytomegalovirus serostatus. Study-level points and caveats: About 40% of the roughly 160 known CMV-associated TCRbeta sequences appeared in CD4+ memory.

TCRdb's copy holds only in-frame clones and misses some; the assay was immunoSEQ multiplex PCR. The sample lists 45,000 to 65,000 clones, around 80% occurring once. Concerning this clone itself: The antigen remains undetermined.

Single viable CD3+CD4+CD8-CD45RO+ cells were sorted as the memory CD4+ T cells. Positive selection with CD4 microbeads enriched total CD4+ T cells. This sequence was found in an adult in good health and CMV-seropositive. Sequencing was performed on memory CD4+ T cells from blood.

Here the CDR3 DNA reads TGTGCCAGCAGCGTGACAGGGGCTAGCACAGATACGCAGTATTTT. It specifies CASSVTGASTDTQYF. V is TRBV6-1 and J is TRBJ2-3; 8 nucleotides match TRBD1. V was clipped by 6 bases and J by 0 bases; unmatched bases: 5. The CDR3 is 15 amino acids. Germline loops: CDR1 MNHNS, CDR2 SASEGT.